These 12 T cell receptor beta chains were all obtained from the same sample, sequenced in a study of beta chain features in type 1 diabetes. Broader study findings: When Type 1 diabetes patients were examined, their TCRB CDR3s proved moderately but significantly shorter in all four CD4+ subsets.

cDNA synthesis used the whole RNA isolate, giving expressed TCRB sequences. Profiled with immunoSEQ multiplex PCR; TCRdb holds only in-frame clones, not every one. The sample records 130,000 or so clones, less than 20% being singletons. Antigens of these TCRs are unknown. The material sequenced was central memory CD4+ T cells from blood. These receptors were collected from a man aged 25 to 40 with type 1 diabetes.

A few counts support this clone. The chain uses TRBV29-1 and TRBJ2-1, with 9 bases identical to TRBD2. Trimming removed 7 bases from V and 4 bases from J; junction bases left unmatched: 8. This CDR3 region has 14 residues. Germline loops: CDR1 SQVTM, CDR2 ANQGSEA. CDR3 sequence: CSGPIAGEYNEQFF. DNA for the CDR3: TGCAGCGGTCCAATAGCGGGGGAATACAATGAGCAGTTCTTC.

This clone was observed a handful of times. The chain recombines TRBV29-1 with TRBJ1-1; a possible D gene is TRBD1 (6 bases). V was shortened by 6 bases and J by 2 bases, with 16 bases between the two germline ends. This CDR3 region has 14 residues. Per the germline V gene, CDR1 is SQVTM and CDR2 is ANQGSEA. DNA of the CDR3: TGCAGCGTCGCACAGGGATCCCAAAACACTGAAGCTTTCTTT. As protein: CSVAQGSQNTEAFF. Looking up the rest from reference TRBV29-1 and TRBJ1-1 gives the full variable domain: SAVISQKPSRDICQRGTSLTIQCQVDSQVTMMFWYRQQPGQSLTLIATANQGSEATYESGFVIDKFPISRPNLTFSTLTVSNMSPEDSSIYLCSVAQGSQNTEAFFGQGTRLTVV.

This clone came up a few times. CDR3 bases: TGTGCCAGCAGCGTAGAAGGGTCCTACGAGCAGTACTTC. Residues: CASSVEGSYEQYF. The chain combines TRBV9 with TRBJ2-7; no definite D call. This CDR3 is built from 13 residues. V was cut by 0 bases and J by 1 base, with 5 bases left in between. Per the germline V gene, CDR1 is SGDLS and CDR2 is YYNGEE.

The rearrangement uses TRBV7-9 and TRBJ1-1, with D maybe TRBD1 (5 bases). Trimming stripped 8 bases from V and 4 bases from J, with 17 bases between. Germline assignment: CDR1 SEHNR and CDR2 FQNEAQ (reference sequence). The length of the CDR3 is 14 residues. The CDR3 spells CASGKGALGTEAFF. The CDR3 DNA reads TGTGCCAGCGGGAAAGGGGCCTTGGGCACTGAAGCTTTCTTT.

In this sample, this clone turned up a few times. The chain has TRBV14 and TRBJ2-5, with 10 bases lining up with TRBD1. Germline CDR1 is SGHDN and CDR2 is FVKESK. With V trimmed by 4 bases and J by 4 bases, 12 bases remained unmatched. The CDR3 runs 17 residues. In nucleotides, the CDR3 is TGTGCCAGCAGCCGAACTAAGGGACAGGGGTGGTCAGAGACCCAGTACTTC. Protein: CASSRTKGQGWSETQYF.

This clone was detected a few times. This chain links TRBV7-2 with TRBJ2-3; no definite D call. Trimming left V 1 base short and J 3 bases short, with 5 bases between. The germline CDR1 and CDR2 sequences are SGHTA and FQGNSA. This CDR3 contains 13 residues. The CDR3 nucleotides are TGTGCCAGCAGCTTAGGGAAGACAGATACGCAGTATTTT. It codes for CASSLGKTDTQYF.

CDR3 in DNA: TGTGCCAGCAGCCAAAGAGGCAGGGGTCGGGAGACCCAGTACTTC. Translated: CASSQRGRGRETQYF. This chain links TRBV14 with TRBJ2-5, with a possible D match to TRBD1 (6 bases). Looked up from germline, CDR1 is SGHDN and CDR2 is FVKESK. Between the trimmed V and J ends, which lost 2 bases and 5 bases, there was a span of 15 bases. The CDR3 totals 15 residues.

This clone turned up a few times. The J gene is TRBJ2-2, the V gene TRBV14, with 7 bases fitting TRBD1. V lost 6 bases to trimming and J lost 4 bases; unmatched junction nucleotides: 5. This CDR3 spans 14 amino acids. CDR1 is SGHDN and CDR2 is FVKESK in the germline V gene. The CDR3 loop reads CASRGQTTTGELFF. The DNA for the CDR3 is TGTGCCAGCAGGGGACAGACCACCACCGGGGAGCTGTTTTTT.

This rearrangement joins TRBV7-9 to TRBJ1-2, with D hard to call. The CDR3 runs 15 residues. The germline CDR1 and CDR2 sequences are SEHNR and FQNEAQ (reference sequence). The V and J ends lost 5 bases and 3 bases respectively, with 16 bases between them. The CDR3 protein is CASSPTGEGYYGYTF. The CDR3 DNA reads as TGTGCCAGCAGCCCGACCGGGGAGGGTTACTATGGCTACACCTTC.

Ten or more counts support this clone. The chain couples TRBV9 to TRBJ1-4; TRBD1 is a possible D gene (6 bases). CDR1 and CDR2 from the germline V gene are SGDLS and YYNGEE. Trimming left V 1 base short and J 3 bases short, with 10 bases between. This CDR3 has 15 amino acids. Written as DNA, the CDR3 is TGTGCCAGCAGCGTACTGGGGGCGGCTAATGAAAAACTGTTTTTT. This encodes CASSVLGAANEKLFF.

This sequence joins TRBV6-5 and TRBJ2-3; TRBD2 is a possible D gene (7 bases). V was cut by 2 bases and J by 3 bases, with 15 bases left in between. The germline gives CDR1 MNHEY, CDR2 SVGAGI. The CDR3 contains 16 residues. CDR3: CASSYPGGLKTDTQYF. The CDR3, as DNA: TGTGCCAGCAGTTACCCCGGGGGGCTAAAGACAGATACGCAGTATTTT.

This clone appeared many times. The rearrangement uses TRBV28 and TRBJ1-2; D is perhaps TRBD1 (5 bases). This CDR3 contains 12 residues. V was shortened by 2 bases and J by 4 bases, with 5 bases between the two germline ends. Looked up from germline, CDR1 is MDHEN and CDR2 is SYDVKM. The DNA of the CDR3 is TGTGCCAGCAGTTTAGGGGGCTATGGCTACACCTTC. Its translation is CASSLGGYGYTF.